This entry is about one T cell receptor (beta chain). The antigen remains undetermined. These data originate in a study of Ad26.COV2.S vaccination and SARS-CoV-2 variants. Study-level information: Donor was assigned to the Ad26.COV2.S arm of trial COV1001.

TCRdb keeps only in-frame clones here, not all; method: immunoSEQ multiplex PCR. The top ten clones hold 10% to 15% of a sample with approximately 450,000 clones, approximately 92% of them seen once. Study outcomes and limitations: The TCR breadth and depth analyses may have understated or missed part of the total T cell responses. Substantial breadth was reportedly displayed by spike-specific CD8+ and CD4+ T cell responses after vaccination.

Deletions cut 2 bases from V and 3 bases from J, with 11 bases between. The germline gives CDR1 MNHEY, CDR2 SMNVEV (reference sequence). The CDR3 extends over 14 amino acids. Treatment denoted: roughly 20 received Ad26.COV2.S at low or high dose, single or two shots; 5 received placebo; per-sample allocation not given. Sampling occurred on day 63 after the first vaccine or placebo injection. Here the sequenced sample was peripheral blood, taken in a trial of Ad26.COV2.S vaccine versus placebo. V usage is TRBV27 and J usage is TRBJ2-7; D perhaps matches TRBD1 (5 bases). This sequence originates from a person between 18 and 65 years old who received the Ad26.COV2.S COVID-19 vaccine or a placebo. The CDR3 region is CASSLPGRDYEQYF. The DNA for the CDR3 is TGTGCCAGCAGTTTACCGGGCAGGGACTACGAGCAGTACTTC.